This T cell receptor (beta chain) was identified in a study of shared clonotypes between healthy human individuals. Notes on the study in general: Clonotype sharing across donors was expected to vary with sequencing depth.

Concerning this clone itself: The antigen is undetermined.

Clones were read by immunoSEQ multiplex PCR, and TCRdb kept only the in-frame ones, dropping some. Counted here are millions of clones, 85% to 95% occurring once; the ten biggest clones make up about 0.39%. The length of the CDR3 is 14 residues. V lost 4 bases and J 1 base, leaving 12 bases between the germline ends. CDR1 and CDR2 (germline): SGDLS, YYNGEE. The sequencing input was naive CD4+ T cells from PBMCs. Subset in this sample: CD45RA+ positively selected. The TCR was taken from a man aged 18 to 30 in good health. Some clones in this sample may be carry-over from other donors' samples. This sequence joins TRBV9 and TRBJ2-7; either TRBD1 or TRBD2 may supply D (5 bases each). Here the CDR3 DNA reads TGTGCCAGCAGCTTCCATGGGGGATCCTACGAGCAGTACTTC. This encodes CASSFHGGSYEQYF.